This T cell receptor beta chain came from a study of Graves' ophthalmopathy and Graves' hyperthyroidism. Study findings and constraints: Ophthalmopathy progression cases were predicted by the model with 55% to 71% sensitivity and approximately 76% specificity.

The study amplified TCR beta CDR3 regions using RNA transcripts. The library came from an HTBI-primed first-round RT-PCR and a second-round multiplex PCR. TCRdb recomputed calls from the multiplex PCR reads with MiXCR, one row per CDR3 protein. Here the sample spans 200,000 to 250,000 distinct CDR3 sequences, 20% to 25% being singletons. This clonotype came up many times. Its antigen is as yet unknown. In this cohort, patients with other autoimmune diseases, uncontrolled infections, pregnancy or lactation were excluded. V lost 1 base and J 2 bases, leaving 9 bases between the germline ends. Germline CDR1 reads LNHNV; CDR2 reads YYDKDF (reference sequence). The CDR3 runs 14 residues.

The source of this sequence is a woman in her forties or fifties with Graves' ophthalmopathy. The rearrangement joins TRBV15 to TRBJ2-7, with D tentatively TRBD1 (5 bases). Material for sequencing was peripheral blood. CDR3 in amino acids: CATSRVRGPYEQYF. CDR3 bases: TGTGCCACCAGCAGAGTTAGGGGCCCCTACGAGCAGTACTTC.